These 32 T cell receptor beta chains originate from one sample sequenced in a study of esophageal squamous cell carcinoma under preoperative chemotherapy. As to time point: after preoperative PTX-NDP chemotherapy. Each CDR3 protein is one row after TCRdb ran MiXCR on the PCR reads. The profile covers some 18,000 distinct CDR3 sequences, with around 42% appearing a single time and around 27% taken by the ten largest. Collection took place from a patient given preoperative chemotherapy. The receptors derive from a human donor with esophageal squamous cell carcinoma. The donor label of this sample is uncertain.

Many counts were recorded for this clonotype. V usage is TRBV6-5 and J usage is TRBJ2-2, with 13 bases fitting TRBD2. Germline V gene lookup returns CDR1 MNHEY and CDR2 SVGAGI. This CDR3 comprises 15 residues. V shed 6 bases, J shed 7 bases, and the junction held 5 bases outside the gene matches. The chain's CDR3 is CASRLGLAGVGELFF. The CDR3 DNA sequence: TGTGCCAGCAGACTCGGACTAGCGGGAGTCGGGGAGCTGTTTTTT.

V is TRBV7-2 and J is TRBJ2-5; TRBD2 aligns across 8 bases. CDR3 length: 16 residues. Germline V gene data show CDR1 as SGHTA and CDR2 as FQGNSA. The junction had 16 bases not matched to a gene; V was cut back by 5 bases and J by 8 bases. The CDR3 spells CASSARRGGDTDTQYF. The DNA of the CDR3 is TGTGCCAGCAGCGCACGACGGGGGGGTGACACAGATACCCAGTACTTC.

This clonotype was seen only a few times. This rearrangement joins TRBV7-2 to TRBJ2-5, with no clear D. The end of the DNA fits TRBJ2-1 better, so the J call may be wrong. Germline loops: CDR1 SGHTA, CDR2 FQGNSA. CDR3 length: 16 residues. CDR3 in DNA: TGTGCCAGCAGCTTAGGCCTCGAAACAGCGAAAGAGACCCAGTTCTTC. As protein: CASSLGLETAKETQFF.

As to this clonotype: The junction and the germline gene differ at one end; a read error may be behind it. The gene calls are TRBV11-2 and TRBJ2-5, with D possibly TRBD2 on 7 matching bases. Germline assignment: CDR1 SGHAT and CDR2 FQNNGV. The CDR3 is 16 amino acids. CDR3 sequence reads: CASRASGGGTTETQYF. In DNA form, the CDR3 reads TGTGCCAGCAGGGCGTCGGGGGGCGGCACCACAGAGACGCAGTACTTC. Together with reference TRBV11-2 and TRBJ2-5, the CDR3 gives the full variable domain: EAGVAQSPRYKIIEKRQSVAFWCNPISGHATLYWYQQILGQGPKLLIQFQNNGVVDDSQLPKDRFSAERLKGVDSTLKIQPAKLEDSAVYLCASRASGGGTTETQYFGPGTRLLVL.

V usage is TRBV28 and J usage is TRBJ2-3; the D gene could be TRBD1 or TRBD2 (5 bases each). Germline values: CDR1 MDHEN, CDR2 SYDVKM. The CDR3 is made up of 12 amino acids. Trimming removed 11 bases from V and 12 bases from J, with 21 bases in between. This CDR3 is CAGGMGPETQYF. CDR3 sequence (DNA): TGTGCCGGGGGTATGGGACCAGAGACCCAGTATTTT.

This clonotype was seen ten or more times. The J gene is TRBJ2-2, the V gene TRBV27; D is perhaps TRBD2 (6 bases). V was trimmed by 2 bases and J by 3 bases, leaving 13 bases between them. The CDR3 length is 16 residues. The germline V gene has CDR1 MNHEY and CDR2 SMNVEV (reference sequence). This CDR3 is CASSLHGSLYTGELFF. Written as DNA, the CDR3 is TGTGCCAGCAGTTTACACGGGAGCCTATACACCGGGGAGCTGTTTTTT.

Ten or more counts support this clonotype. The genes are TRBV7-9 and TRBJ2-5, with no clear D. Looked up from germline, CDR1 is SEHNR and CDR2 is FQNEAQ (reference sequence). The CDR3 is made up of 14 amino acids. V was pared by 1 base and J by 2 bases, with 8 bases between. DNA of the CDR3: TGTGCCAGCAGCTTAGGGCTAAGTCAAGAGACCCAGTACTTC. This sequence encodes CASSLGLSQETQYF.

There are many counts of this clonotype. A much larger clone lies one base from this, so it may be a read error. The chain couples TRBV24-1 to TRBJ2-5; 10 bases fit TRBD2. Germline V gives CDR1 KGHDR, CDR2 SFDVKD. CDR3 length equals 16 residues. Germline trimming cut 4 bases from V and 11 bases from J; bases unmatched to any gene: 15. CDR3 DNA sequence: TGTGCCACCAGTGAGCCTCTAGCGGGGGCCAAGGGGGAGCAGTACTTC. It is translated as CATSEPLAGAKGEQYF.

The chain is built from TRBV7-2 and TRBJ2-1, with unresolved D. Trimming pared 0 bases from V and 5 bases from J, leaving 5 bases between. The length of the CDR3 is 13 residues. Germline CDR1 reads SGHTA; CDR2 reads FQGNSA. The DNA for the CDR3 is TGTGCCAGCAGCTTAGCGGAAAACAATGAGCAGTTCTTC. Translation: CASSLAENNEQFF.

Remarks on this clonotype: Its ends do not fully match the called genes, so a read error is possible. The rearrangement joins TRBV7-3 to TRBJ2-3; D possibly uses TRBD1 or TRBD2 (5 bases each). The CDR3 length is 14 residues. CDR1 is SGHTA and CDR2 is FQGTGA in the germline V gene. In DNA form, the CDR3 reads TGTGCCAGCAGCCTCCCCGGGGACGGCTCCCGCCAGTATTTC. Its protein is CASSLPGDGSRQYF.

This clonotype is medium-sized. The V and J genes are TRBV6-1 and TRBJ2-1, with D hard to call. Trimming left V 5 bases short and J 3 bases short, with 14 bases between. The CDR3 consists of 15 residues. The germline gives CDR1 MNHNS, CDR2 SASEGT. The chain's CDR3 is CASSRDLASYNEQFF. The CDR3 DNA reads TGTGCCAGCAGTCGAGACTTGGCCAGCTACAATGAGCAGTTCTTC.

This clonotype was counted a single time. The chain is built from TRBV7-6 and TRBJ2-3; TRBD2 agrees at 9 bases. The CDR3 has 17 amino acids. Germline CDR1 and CDR2: SGHVS and FNYEAQ. The V gene end was trimmed by 1 base and the J gene end by 0 bases; junction bases not matched to a gene: 5. This chain's CDR3 is CASSLGAGGPSTDTQYF. Written as DNA, the CDR3 is TGTGCCAGCAGCTTAGGGGCGGGAGGGCCAAGCACAGATACGCAGTATTTT.

Turning to this clonotype: A read error may produce the germline difference seen at one junction end. The chain has TRBV10-1 and TRBJ2-5; 7 bases fit TRBD2. From germline, CDR1 is WNHNN and CDR2 SYGVQD (reference sequence). The CDR3 loop spans 15 amino acids. The CDR3 nucleotides are TGTGCCGCGGGGGTGGGGGGTCGGATACTAAACACCCAGTACTTC. Its protein is CAAGVGGRILNTQYF.

This clonotype occurred a few times. The V gene is TRBV27, the J gene TRBJ2-1; 9 bases fit TRBD1. Per the germline V gene, CDR1 is MNHEY and CDR2 is SMNVEV (reference sequence). This CDR3 comprises 13 residues. With V trimmed by 7 bases and J by 10 bases, 8 bases remained unmatched. CDR3 amino acids: CASKGTGLGEQFF. The CDR3 region has the DNA TGTGCCAGCAAAGGGACAGGGCTTGGGGAGCAGTTCTTC.

Comment on this clonotype: Compared with germline, one end of the junction differs, possibly owing to a read error. The rearrangement joins TRBV7-8 to TRBJ2-3; TRBD1 might be the D (5 bases). CDR3 length: 15 residues. Germline CDR1 and CDR2: SGHVS and FQNEAQ. CDR3 DNA sequence: TGTGCCAGCAGCTTAGGGCTGAGAGGCAAGGACACGCAGTATTTC. As protein: CASSLGLRGKDTQYF.

The J gene is TRBJ1-1, the V gene TRBV6-1; no definite D call. This CDR3 contains 14 residues. Trimming cost V 5 bases and J 5 bases, with 15 bases left between them. Germline lookup yields CDR1 MNHNS and CDR2 SASEGT. The CDR3 is CASSRSGEETEAFF. The CDR3 bases are TGTGCCAGCAGTCGATCCGGAGAGGAAACTGAAGCTTTCTTT.

In this sample, this clonotype turned up many times. V gene TRBV5-4 combines with J gene TRBJ2-7; TRBD1 aligns across 9 bases. Trimming at V came to 4 bases and at J to 3 bases, leaving 8 bases not matched to a gene. This CDR3 spans 15 amino acids. Germline CDR1 is SGHNT and CDR2 is YYREEE (reference sequence). The DNA for the CDR3 is TGTGCCAGCAGCAGCTCCGGGACAGGGTTCTACGAGCAGTACTTC. Amino acids: CASSSSGTGFYEQYF. The full variable domain, rest sourced from reference TRBV5-4 and TRBJ2-7, is ETGVTQSPTHLIKTRGQQVTLRCSSQSGHNTVSWYQQALGQGPQFIFQYYREEENGRGNFPPRFSGLQFPNYSSELNVNALELDDSALYLCASSSSGTGFYEQYFGPGTRLTVT.

This clonotype showed up just a few times. The V and J genes are TRBV6-1 and TRBJ2-5; 7 nucleotides match TRBD2. The V gene's germline CDR1 is MNHNS and CDR2 SASEGT. The junction had 14 bases not matched to a gene; V was cut back by 5 bases and J by 11 bases. The CDR3 is 14 amino acids. CDR3 residues: CASSTRRGVGEQYF. CDR3 DNA: TGTGCCAGCAGTACCCGCCGGGGGGTGGGGGAGCAGTACTTC.

This chain links TRBV6-5 with TRBJ2-7, with 10 bases lining up with TRBD1. Gene TRBJ2-1 matches the end of the DNA better, so the J call may be wrong. Germline V gene sequence: CDR1 MNHEY, CDR2 SVGAGI. The CDR3 runs to 19 residues. The CDR3 region is CASSSRDRGRGSGGNEQFF. DNA of the CDR3: TGTGCCAGCAGTTCCCGGGACAGGGGTCGGGGATCCGGAGGGAATGAGCAGTTCTTC.

About this clonotype itself: A much larger clonotype is one base distant, so this may be a read error. The CDR3 DNA reads as TGTGCCAGCAGTTACTTGGGACTAGCGTATACCTACAATGAGCAGTACTTC. It is translated as CASSYLGLAYTYNEQYF. V and J are TRBV6-2 or TRBV6-3 and TRBJ2-5; TRBD2 matches at 10 bases. This CDR3 is built from 17 residues. V was clipped by 1 base and J by 11 bases; unmatched bases: 16. Germline V gene data show CDR1 as MNHEY and CDR2 as SVGEGT.

In this sample, this clonotype turned up many times. V and J are TRBV6-1 and TRBJ2-3; possible D gene TRBD2, 7 bases. The V end lost 5 bases, the J end lost 4 bases, and 16 bases lay between the germline ends. This CDR3 has 15 amino acids. Germline V gene sequence: CDR1 MNHNS, CDR2 SASEGT. CDR3 sequence (DNA): TGTGCCAGCAGTCTTTCGGGGGGCAACGCAGATACGCAGTATTTT. Amino acids: CASSLSGGNADTQYF.

The rearrangement joins TRBV7-2 to TRBJ2-3; TRBD1 agrees at 9 bases. Germline V lookup: CDR1 SGHTA, CDR2 FQGNSA. V lost 2 bases and J lost 3; bases outside the gene matches: 15. The CDR3 contains 19 residues. Written as DNA, the CDR3 is TGTGCCAGCAGCTTATTTAGCGGCCGGGACAGGGTGGGAACAGATACGCAGTATTTT. Protein sequence: CASSLFSGRDRVGTDTQYF.

The CDR3 region is CASSARGGRSQETQYF. The CDR3 region has the DNA TGTGCCAGCAGCGCACGAGGGGGCCGTAGCCAAGAGACGCAGTATTTT. J is TRBJ2-3 and V is TRBV7-2; TRBD1 matches at 7 bases. Germline-derived CDR1 and CDR2 are SGHTA and FQGNSA. V shed 5 bases and J 9 bases; nucleotides not matched to a gene: 17. This CDR3 spans 16 amino acids.

The rearrangement uses TRBV12-3 or TRBV12-4 and TRBJ2-7; 11 bases line up with TRBD1. After removal of 6 bases from V and 5 bases from J, the junction contained 6 bases not matched to a gene. This CDR3 is 14 amino acids long. The CDR3 here is CASSRTGGLNEQYF. DNA for the CDR3: TGTGCCAGCAGCAGGACAGGGGGCCTCAACGAGCAGTACTTC.

This clonotype was seen many times. The V and J genes are TRBV12-3 or TRBV12-4 and TRBJ2-1; 7 positions agree with TRBD2. The DNA end favors TRBJ2-7, so the J call may be wrong. There are 15 residues in the CDR3. In nucleotides, the CDR3 is TGTGCCAGCAGACCAGGGACTACCTTATCGTACGAGCAGTACTTC. The encoded protein is CASRPGTTLSYEQYF.

This clonotype was recorded many times. The V and J genes are TRBV6-2 or TRBV6-3 and TRBJ1-1; 8 bases agree with TRBD1. Germline loops: CDR1 MNHEY, CDR2 SVGEGT. The V segment lost 5 bases and the J segment 1 base; nucleotides outside the gene matches: 6. This CDR3 has 15 amino acids. CDR3 DNA: TGTGCCAGCAGTCCCACCGGGACAGGGAACACTGAAGCTTTCTTT. Translation: CASSPTGTGNTEAFF.

The gene calls are TRBV7-2 and TRBJ2-3; D may be TRBD2 (6 bases). Germline CDR1 SGHTA, CDR2 FQGNSA. The CDR3 is made up of 15 amino acids. The V end was cut by 5 bases, the J end by 4 bases, with 16 bases between. The CDR3 here is CASSPLTGAADTQYF. DNA of the CDR3: TGTGCCAGCAGCCCCCTGACGGGAGCGGCAGATACGCAGTATTTT.

This clonotype is medium-sized. CDR3 sequence (DNA): TGTGCCAGCAGCTTATCCCGGGGCAGTGAGCAGTTCTTC. Translating gives CASSLSRGSEQFF. This chain links TRBV6-5 with TRBJ2-1; the D call may be TRBD1 or TRBD2 (5 bases each). The V end lost 6 bases, the J end lost 9 bases, and 15 bases lay between the germline ends. Germline-derived CDR1 and CDR2 are MNHEY and SVGAGI. CDR3 length equals 13 residues.

This clonotype was picked up many times. The V and J genes are TRBV7-8 and TRBJ1-1, with TRBD1 matching 7 bases. The germline gives CDR1 SGHVS, CDR2 FQNEAQ. The CDR3 runs to 15 residues. V lost 2 bases, J lost 4 bases, and 7 bases stayed unmatched. CDR3 protein: CASSLQDRLITEAFF. In DNA, the CDR3 is TGTGCCAGCAGCTTACAGGACAGGTTAATCACTGAAGCTTTCTTT.

For this clonotype: Its ends do not fully match the called genes, so a read error is possible. This sequence joins TRBV7-3 and TRBJ2-5; 7 bases are a match to TRBD2. Germline lookup yields CDR1 SGHTA and CDR2 FQGTGA. The CDR3 length is 14 residues. CDR3 DNA sequence: TGTGCCCGCGGCCCGGGTCTGGCGGGAGCGACCCAGTTTTTC. Translating it yields CARGPGLAGATQFF. Drawing the rest from reference TRBV7-3 and TRBJ2-5, the complete variable domain is GAGVSQTPSNKVTEKGKYVELRCDPISGHTALYWYRQSLGQGPEFLIYFQGTGAADDSGLPNDRFFAVRPEGSVSTLKIQRTERGDSAVYLCARGPGLAGATQFFGPGTRLLVL.

As to this clonotype: Because it lacks the conserved phenylalanine or tryptophan at the end, this CDR3 is likely a read error. The chain links TRBV7-2 to TRBJ2-5; D remains ambiguous. TRBJ2-1 explains the end of the DNA better; the J call may be wrong. The CDR3 sequence is 11 residues long. Germline CDR1 SGHTA, CDR2 FQGNSA. The CDR3 nucleotides read TGTGCCAGCAGCCCTCAAGCGACCCAGTTCTCC. It codes for CASSPQATQFS.

By share of the sample, this clonotype is medium-sized (0.01 to 0.1%). The V call is TRBV6-5, the J call TRBJ2-7, with D maybe TRBD1 (6 bases). The CDR3 runs 14 residues. The germline V gene encodes CDR1 MNHEY and CDR2 SVGAGI. V was cut by 3 bases and J by 3 bases, with 12 bases left in between. CDR3 sequence (DNA): TGTGCCAGCAGTTATGACAGGAAAAGCTACGAGCAGTACTTC. Translated: CASSYDRKSYEQYF.